This TCR beta chain was captured in a study of cytomegalovirus exposure and HLA in healthy donors. Trimming removed 5 bases at V and 4 bases at J, with 11 bases between. Germline CDR1 is MNHNY and CDR2 is SVGAGI (reference sequence). The CDR3 spans 13 residues. The PCR used 60 Vbeta and 13 Jbeta primers. Assay: immunoSEQ multiplex PCR; the TCRdb copy retains only in-frame clones and omits some. The data show 270,000 or so clones, about nine tenths seen once. This clonotype was obtained from a man aged 35 to 55 in good health and CMV-seropositive. The sequenced sample was PBMCs. This chain uses TRBV6-6 with TRBJ1-2; no definite D call. The DNA of the CDR3 is TGTGCCAGCAGTCGAACAGAAACCTATGGCTACACCTTC. It specifies CASSRTETYGYTF.